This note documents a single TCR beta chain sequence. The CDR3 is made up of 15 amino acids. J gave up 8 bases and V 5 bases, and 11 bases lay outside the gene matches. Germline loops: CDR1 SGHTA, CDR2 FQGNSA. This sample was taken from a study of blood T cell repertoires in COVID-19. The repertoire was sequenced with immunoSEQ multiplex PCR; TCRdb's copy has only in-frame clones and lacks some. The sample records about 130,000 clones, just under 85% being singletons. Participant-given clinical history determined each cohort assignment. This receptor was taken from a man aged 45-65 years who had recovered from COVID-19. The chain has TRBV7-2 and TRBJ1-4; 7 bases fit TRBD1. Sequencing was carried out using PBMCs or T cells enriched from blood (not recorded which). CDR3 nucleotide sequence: TGTGCCAGCAGCGGCCGGACAGGTGCGGGCGAAAAACTGTTTTTT. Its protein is CASSGRTGAGEKLFF.